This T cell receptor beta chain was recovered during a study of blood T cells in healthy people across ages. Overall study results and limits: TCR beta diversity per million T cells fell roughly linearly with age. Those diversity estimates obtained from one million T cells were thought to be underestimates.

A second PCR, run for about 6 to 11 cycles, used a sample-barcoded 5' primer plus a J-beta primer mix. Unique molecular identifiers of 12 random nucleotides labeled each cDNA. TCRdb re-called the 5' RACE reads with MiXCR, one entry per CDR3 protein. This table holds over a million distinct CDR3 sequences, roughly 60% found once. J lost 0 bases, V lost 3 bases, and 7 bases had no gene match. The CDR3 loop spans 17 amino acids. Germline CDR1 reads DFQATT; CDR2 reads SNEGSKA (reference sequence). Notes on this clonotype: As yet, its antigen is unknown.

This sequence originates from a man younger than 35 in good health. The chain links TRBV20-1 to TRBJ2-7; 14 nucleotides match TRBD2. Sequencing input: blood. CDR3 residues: CSASKGLAGASSYEQYF. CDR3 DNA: TGCAGTGCTAGCAAGGGACTAGCGGGGGCCAGCTCCTACGAGCAGTACTTC.